This T cell receptor beta chain was identified during a study of T cell clones after liver transplantation. Study-level information: Until 12-24 months post-transplant, subjects got standard immunosuppression and no induction. Study-wide results and limits: Low donor cell numbers restricted donor-reactive repertoire measurement in two subjects.

Profiling relied on immunoSEQ multiplex PCR, and the TCRdb table lists in-frame clones only, not all of them. Of over 50,000 clones detected, 70% to 90% appear once; the ten largest clones hold 14%. Of note for this clone: Its antigen is undetermined.

The germline gives CDR1 SGHNT, CDR2 YYREEE (reference sequence). Unmatched junction bases numbered 13, after V lost 4 bases and J lost 6 bases. The CDR3 is 16 residues long. Sequences were derived from CD8+ T cells from blood, sampled 12 months after liver transplant. The gene calls are TRBV5-4 and TRBJ2-1; 7 bases agree with TRBD2. The TCR was taken from a human patient who received a liver transplant. These T cells may partly come from the graft donor. Written as DNA, the CDR3 is TGTGCCAGCAGCCCCGTAGGGCGGGAGTTTAGCAATGAGCAGTTCTTC. Its translation is CASSPVGREFSNEQFF.